The subject of this entry is one T cell receptor (beta chain). The antigen is unknown. The entry originates in a study of T cell repertoires in cytomegalovirus infection. General observations from the study: Cumulative frequency of public TCR beta families picked out carriers of CMV plus the relevant HLA.

Germline V gene data show CDR1 as ENHRY and CDR2 as SYGVKD. This CDR3 contains 15 residues. V gave up 2 bases and J gave up 2 bases, with 11 bases separating them. TCRdb redid the calling of the reads with MiXCR, one entry per CDR3 protein. The table lists some 920,000 distinct CDR3 sequences, 30% to 40% of them singletons. The sequence was obtained from a human donor in good health (CMV status not recorded). Some clones in this sample may be carry-over from other donors' samples. This specimen consisted of cultured CD8+ T cells from PBMCs, obtained from culture after CMV antigen stimulation. This rearrangement joins TRBV10-3 to TRBJ2-3; no definite D call. The CDR3 loop reads CAISEGLSITDTQYF. The CDR3 nucleotides read TGTGCCATCAGTGAGGGTCTGTCGATCACAGATACGCAGTATTTT.